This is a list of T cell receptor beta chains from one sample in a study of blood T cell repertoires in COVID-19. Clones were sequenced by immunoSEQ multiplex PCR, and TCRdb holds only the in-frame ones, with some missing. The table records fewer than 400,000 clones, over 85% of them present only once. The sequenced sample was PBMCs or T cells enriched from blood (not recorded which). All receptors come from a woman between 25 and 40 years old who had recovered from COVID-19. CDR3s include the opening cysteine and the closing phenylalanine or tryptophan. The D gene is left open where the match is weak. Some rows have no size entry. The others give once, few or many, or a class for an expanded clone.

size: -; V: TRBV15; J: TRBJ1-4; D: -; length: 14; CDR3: CATSWTRDNEKLFF; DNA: TGTGCCACCAGCTGGACTAGGGATAATGAAAAACTGTTTTTT
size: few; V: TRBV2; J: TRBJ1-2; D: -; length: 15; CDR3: CASSEAWGLPYGYTF; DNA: TGTGCCAGCAGTGAAGCTTGGGGCCTTCCCTATGGCTACACCTTC
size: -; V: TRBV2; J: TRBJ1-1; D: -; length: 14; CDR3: CASSEDWGRTEAFF; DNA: TGTGCCAGCAGTGAAGATTGGGGGCGGACTGAAGCTTTCTTT
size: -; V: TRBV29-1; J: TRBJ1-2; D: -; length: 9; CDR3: CSVFGGYTF; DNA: TGCAGCGTTTTCGGGGGCTACACCTTC
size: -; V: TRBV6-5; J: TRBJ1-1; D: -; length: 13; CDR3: CASSKDRNTEAFF; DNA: TGTGCCAGCAGTAAGGACAGAAACACTGAAGCTTTCTTT
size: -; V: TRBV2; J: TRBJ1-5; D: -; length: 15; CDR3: CASSATGMGNQPQHF; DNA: TGTGCCAGCAGTGCCACAGGGATGGGCAATCAGCCCCAGCATTTT
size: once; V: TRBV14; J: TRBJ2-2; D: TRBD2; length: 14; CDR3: CASRPTSATGELFF; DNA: TGTGCCAGCAGACCGACTAGCGCCACCGGGGAGCTGTTTTTT
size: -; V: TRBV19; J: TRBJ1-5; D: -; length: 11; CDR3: CASTMGTVSYF; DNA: TGTGCCAGTACCATGGGCACGGTGTCGTATTTT
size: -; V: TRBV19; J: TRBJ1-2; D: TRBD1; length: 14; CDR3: CASSPAGTGVGYTF; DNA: TGTGCCAGTAGTCCCGCCGGGACAGGGGTTGGCTACACCTTC
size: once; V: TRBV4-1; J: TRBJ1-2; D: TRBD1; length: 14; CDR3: CASSQDTGGYGYTF; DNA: TGCGCCAGCAGCCAGGATACAGGGGGCTATGGCTACACCTTC
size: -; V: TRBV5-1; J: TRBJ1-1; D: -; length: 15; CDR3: CASSLELFLDTEAFF; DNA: TGCGCCAGCAGCTTAGAGCTTTTCTTGGACACTGAAGCTTTCTTT
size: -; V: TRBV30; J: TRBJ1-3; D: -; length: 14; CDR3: CAFRLASSGNTIYF; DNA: TGTGCCTTCAGATTGGCTTCCTCTGGAAACACCATATATTTT
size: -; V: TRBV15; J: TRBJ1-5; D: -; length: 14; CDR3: CATSRGALGQPQHF; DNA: TGTGCCACCAGCAGAGGGGCGCTGGGTCAGCCCCAGCATTTT
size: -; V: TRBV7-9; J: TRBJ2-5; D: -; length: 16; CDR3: CASSLGTGEAMETQYF; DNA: TGTGCCAGCAGCTTAGGGACGGGGGAAGCAATGGAGACCCAGTACTTC
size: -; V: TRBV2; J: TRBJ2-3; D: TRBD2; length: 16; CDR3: CASSPGLAGGWGTQYF; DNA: TGTGCCAGCAGTCCCGGACTAGCGGGAGGGTGGGGTACGCAGTATTTT
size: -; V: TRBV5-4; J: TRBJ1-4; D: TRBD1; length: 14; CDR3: CASSRGQGREKLFF; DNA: TGTGCCAGCAGCAGGGGGCAGGGGCGTGAAAAACTGTTTTTT
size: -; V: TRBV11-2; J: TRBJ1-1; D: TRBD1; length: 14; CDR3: CASSLTQGDTEAFF; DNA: TGTGCCAGCAGCTTGACACAGGGGGACACTGAAGCTTTCTTT
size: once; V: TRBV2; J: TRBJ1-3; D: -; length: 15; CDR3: CASSDRVISGNTIYF; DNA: TGTGCCAGCAGTGACAGGGTCATTTCTGGAAACACCATATATTTT
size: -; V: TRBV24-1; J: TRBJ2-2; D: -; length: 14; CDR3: CATSDFFGAGELFF; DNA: -
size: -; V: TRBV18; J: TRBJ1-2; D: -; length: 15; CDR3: CASSPPIQAHYGYTF; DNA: TGTGCCAGCTCACCACCAATACAGGCCCACTATGGCTACACCTTC
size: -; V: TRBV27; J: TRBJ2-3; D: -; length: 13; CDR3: CASRPGLGDTQYF; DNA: TGTGCCAGCAGACCGGGACTCGGGGATACGCAGTATTTT
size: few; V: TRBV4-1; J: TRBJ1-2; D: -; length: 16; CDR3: CASSPGPTGVPMVYTF; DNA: TGCGCCAGCAGCCCCGGACCCACAGGCGTTCCAATGGTATACACCTTC
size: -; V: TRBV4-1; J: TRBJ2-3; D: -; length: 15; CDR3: CASSSRDISTDTQYF; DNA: TGCGCCAGCAGCTCCCGGGACATCAGCACAGATACGCAGTATTTT
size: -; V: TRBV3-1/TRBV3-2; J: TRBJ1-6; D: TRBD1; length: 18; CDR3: CASSQERIRDRANSPLHF; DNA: TGTGCCAGCAGCCAAGAAAGAATTCGGGACAGGGCTAATTCACCCCTCCACTTT
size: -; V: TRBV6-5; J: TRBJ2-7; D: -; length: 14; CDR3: CASSKTGGWYGQYF; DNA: TGTGCCAGCAGTAAGACAGGCGGCTGGTACGGGCAGTACTTC
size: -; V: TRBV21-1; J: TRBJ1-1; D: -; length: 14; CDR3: CASSKHGRGTEAFF; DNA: TGTGCCAGCAGCAAACATGGTCGGGGAACTGAAGCTTTCTTT
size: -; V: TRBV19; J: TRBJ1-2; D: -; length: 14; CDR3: CASSTTEVLYGYTF; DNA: TGTGCCAGTAGTACCACCGAGGTCCTATATGGCTACACCTTC
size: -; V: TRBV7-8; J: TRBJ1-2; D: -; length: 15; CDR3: CASSLAVGGGYGYTF; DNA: TGTGCCAGCAGCTTAGCGGTTGGGGGGGGCTATGGCTACACCTTC
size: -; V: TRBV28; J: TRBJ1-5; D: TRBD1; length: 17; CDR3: CASSLNRGSYSNQPQHF; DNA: TGTGCCAGCAGTTTGAACAGGGGGTCATATAGCAATCAGCCCCAGCATTTT
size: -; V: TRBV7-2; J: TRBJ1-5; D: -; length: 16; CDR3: CASSVVADYSNQPQHF; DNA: TGTGCCAGCAGCGTAGTGGCAGATTATAGCAATCAGCCCCAGCATTTT
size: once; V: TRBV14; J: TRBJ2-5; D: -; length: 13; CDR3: CASSQDLWGDQYF; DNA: TGTGCCAGCAGCCAAGATTTATGGGGGGACCAGTACTTC
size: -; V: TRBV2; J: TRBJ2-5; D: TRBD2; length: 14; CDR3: CASSEGGGGETQYF; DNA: TGTGCCAGCAGTGAAGGGGGGGGTGGAGAGACCCAGTACTTC
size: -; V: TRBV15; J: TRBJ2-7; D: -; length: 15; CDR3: CATSRTSGYSYEQYF; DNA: TGTGCCACCAGCAGAACTAGTGGGTACTCCTACGAGCAGTACTTC
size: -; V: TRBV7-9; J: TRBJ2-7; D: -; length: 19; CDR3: CASSLRPGDGQLSSYEQYF; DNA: TGTGCCAGCAGCCTCCGCCCCGGGGATGGACAGTTAAGCTCCTACGAGCAGTACTTC
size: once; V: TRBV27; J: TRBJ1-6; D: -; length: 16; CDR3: CASSLGTGSYNSPLHF; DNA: TGTGCCAGCAGTTTGGGGACCGGGAGCTATAATTCACCCCTCCACTTT